The 26 T cell receptor beta chains below come from one sample, sequenced in a study of blood T cell repertoires in COVID-19. Measured with immunoSEQ multiplex PCR; TCRdb has only the in-frame clones, and not every one. This table holds 150,000 to 200,000 clones, 80% to 85% found once. Sequenced material: peripheral blood. These receptors were taken from a human donor with acute or convalescent COVID-19. The donor label of this sample is uncertain.

The chain combines TRBV7-9 with TRBJ2-1; possible D gene TRBD2, 6 bases. Trimming shortened V by 5 bases and J by 2 bases, and 16 bases separated the two germline ends. There are 16 residues in the CDR3. Germline CDR1 is SEHNR and CDR2 is FQNEAQ (reference sequence). The CDR3 reads CASSPLWDWAYNEQFF. The DNA of the CDR3 is TGTGCCAGCAGCCCTCTATGGGACTGGGCCTACAATGAGCAGTTCTTC.

V is TRBV19 and J is TRBJ1-1; 7 bases match TRBD1. V lost 5 bases, J lost 0 bases, and 15 bases stayed unmatched. The germline CDR1 and CDR2 sequences are LNHDA and SQIVND (reference sequence). This CDR3 comprises 18 residues. The CDR3 DNA sequence: TGTGCCAGTAGTCTACTCCGGGACAGAAGATTCATGAACACTGAAGCTTTCTTT. It is translated as CASSLLRDRRFMNTEAFF.

DNA of the CDR3: TGTGCCACCAGCAGAGATAATACAGGGGACTCACCCCTCCACTTT. Protein product: CATSRDNTGDSPLHF. V and J are TRBV15 and TRBJ1-6; 7 bases are a match to TRBD1. In germline, CDR1 is LNHNV, CDR2 YYDKDF (reference sequence). The CDR3 is 15 residues long. The V gene end was trimmed by 0 bases and the J gene end by 10 bases; junction bases not matched to a gene: 6.

The rearrangement uses TRBV9 and TRBJ2-5; 9 positions match TRBD1. V was clipped by 4 bases and J by 5 bases; unmatched bases: 9. Germline loops: CDR1 SGDLS, CDR2 YYNGEE. This CDR3 has 15 amino acids. CDR3 bases: TGTGCCAGCAGCACCCGGACAGGGGCAGGGGAGACCCAGTACTTC. It is translated as CASSTRTGAGETQYF.

This clone was seen more than once but under ten times. The chain employs TRBV7-9 and TRBJ1-3; D possibly corresponds to TRBD1 (6 bases). Germline loops: CDR1 SEHNR, CDR2 FQNEAQ (reference sequence). Trimming cost V 5 bases and J 0 bases, with 14 bases left between them. This CDR3 is built from 16 residues. As DNA, the CDR3 is TGTGCCAGCAGCCGCTCAGGACAGAACTCTGGAAACACCATATATTTT. Protein sequence: CASSRSGQNSGNTIYF.

In this sample, this clone turned up many times. The chain carries TRBV19 and TRBJ2-1; 13 nucleotides line up with TRBD2. Trimming cost V 4 bases and J 4 bases; bases outside gene matches: 4. CDR1 and CDR2 from the germline V gene are LNHDA and SQIVND (reference sequence). CDR3 length: 16 residues. CDR3 sequence (DNA): TGTGCCAGTAGTAGGACTAGCGGGAGTGGGTACAATGAGCAGTTCTTC. Translated, it gives CASSRTSGSGYNEQFF.

The chain uses TRBV19 and TRBJ1-6; 7 nucleotides match TRBD1. V lost 1 base to trimming and J lost 7 bases; unmatched junction nucleotides: 7. The CDR3 consists of 16 residues. In germline, CDR1 is LNHDA, CDR2 SQIVND (reference sequence). As DNA, the CDR3 is TGTGCCAGTAGTATAGGGGCACAGGGGTGGAATTCACCCCTCCACTTT. Its protein is CASSIGAQGWNSPLHF.

The chain carries TRBV28 and TRBJ1-2, with 11 bases matching TRBD1. From germline, CDR1 is MDHEN and CDR2 SYDVKM. J was trimmed by 8 bases and V by 6 bases; bases with no gene match: 8. CDR3 length: 14 residues. CDR3 sequence reads: CASSTGTGGSGYTF. In nucleotides, the CDR3 is TGTGCCAGCAGCACCGGGACAGGGGGTTCCGGCTACACCTTC.

The chain is built from TRBV9 and TRBJ2-5; 8 bases are a match to TRBD2. V was clipped by 0 bases and J by 4 bases; unmatched bases: 5. Per germline, CDR1 SGDLS and CDR2 YYNGEE. The CDR3 is 15 amino acids. CDR3 DNA sequence: TGTGCCAGCAGCGTAGGCGGGGGGCCGGGAGAGACCCAGTACTTC. Translated: CASSVGGGPGETQYF.

This clone was observed a handful of times. CDR3 residues: CASSLAGDRGAELFF. The CDR3 region has the DNA TGCGCCAGCAGCTTGGCCGGAGACAGGGGTGCGGAGCTGTTTTTT. The genes are TRBV5-1 and TRBJ2-2; 8 nucleotides line up with TRBD1. V shed 0 bases and J 10 bases; nucleotides not matched to a gene: 8. The germline CDR1 and CDR2 sequences are SGHRS and YFSETQ. CDR3 size: 15 residues.

V usage is TRBV5-1 and J usage is TRBJ2-5, with D maybe TRBD1 (5 bases). This CDR3 is 17 amino acids long. Germline V lookup: CDR1 SGHRS, CDR2 YFSETQ. Trimming removed 2 bases at V and 2 bases at J, with 19 bases between. The CDR3 coding sequence is TGCGCCAGCAGCTTTCGGGCCTCCGACAGCCCGCAAGAGACCCAGTACTTC. As protein: CASSFRASDSPQETQYF.

The rearrangement uses TRBV5-1 and TRBJ2-5; 9 bases map to TRBD1. Germline CDR1 SGHRS, CDR2 YFSETQ. Trimming took 4 bases from V and 5 from J; bases not matched to a gene: 9. This CDR3 has 15 residues. CDR3 amino acids: CASSRPTGGKETQYF. CDR3 DNA: TGCGCCAGCAGCCGACCTACAGGGGGCAAGGAGACCCAGTACTTC.

In nucleotides, the CDR3 is TGTGCCAGCAGCCTCCTCCGGGGAGTCCAAGAGACCCAGTACTTC. Its protein is CASSLLRGVQETQYF. This chain connects TRBV3-1 (or the pseudogene TRBV3-2) to TRBJ2-5, with D perhaps TRBD2 (5 bases). This CDR3 is built from 15 residues. The germline gives CDR1 LGHDT, CDR2 YNNKEL (reference sequence). The V end lost 4 bases, the J end lost 1 base, and 13 bases lay between the germline ends.

This sequence joins TRBV19 and TRBJ1-1; maybe TRBD1 (5 bases). The CDR3 spans 14 residues. Germline CDR1 and CDR2: LNHDA and SQIVND (reference sequence). V was clipped by 2 bases and J by 1 base, with 8 bases between them. CDR3: CASSIRQTNTEAFF. CDR3 coding DNA: TGTGCCAGTAGTATACGACAGACGAACACTGAAGCTTTCTTT.

The J gene is TRBJ2-7, the V gene TRBV11-1, with 9 bases identical to TRBD1. Germline V gene sequence: CDR1 SGHAT, CDR2 FQDESV (reference sequence). V lost 4 bases and J lost 4; bases outside the gene matches: 8. The CDR3 runs 15 residues. The CDR3 DNA reads TGTGCCAGCAGCTCCCCCAGGACAGGGGAATACGAGCAGTACTTC. Protein sequence: CASSSPRTGEYEQYF.

V and J are TRBV30 and TRBJ2-4, with a tentative D call TRBD2 (6 bases). V lost 1 base, J lost 7 bases, and 11 bases lay in between. Germline CDR1 reads GTSNPN; CDR2 reads SVGIG (reference sequence). The CDR3 is made up of 13 amino acids. The CDR3 loop reads CAWSGAGANIQYF. CDR3 bases: TGTGCCTGGAGTGGAGCGGGTGCGAACATTCAGTACTTC.

The CDR3, as DNA: TGTGCCAGCAGCTCCGAAGGACAGGAGAGCACAGATACGCAGTATTTT. Residues: CASSSEGQESTDTQYF. The J gene is TRBJ2-3, the V gene TRBV7-2, with 7 bases that match TRBD1. V shed 4 bases, J shed 0 bases, and the junction held 7 bases outside the gene matches. The CDR3 sequence is 16 residues long. Germline V lookup: CDR1 SGHTA, CDR2 FQGNSA.

The gene calls are TRBV5-1 and TRBJ1-1, with 8 bases fitting TRBD1. This CDR3 has 15 residues. Germline assignment: CDR1 SGHRS and CDR2 YFSETQ. With 0 bases clipped from V and 5 bases from J, the junction kept 6 bases outside the gene matches. CDR3 in DNA: TGCGCCAGCAGCTTGGCCACGGACAGGGTAACTGAAGCTTTCTTT. Protein sequence: CASSLATDRVTEAFF.

This clone was recorded a few times. This chain links TRBV21-1 with TRBJ1-5; the table's D call TRBD1 went unverified against the DNA. TRBV21-1 is a pseudogene. The length of the CDR3 is 16 residues. CDR3: CASSKPRQGSNQPQHF. In nucleotides, the CDR3 is TGTGCCAGCAGCAAACCCAGACAGGGTAGCAATCAGCCCCAGCATTTT.

The chain joins TRBV30 to TRBJ1-1; no reliable D call. Germline V gives CDR1 GTSNPN, CDR2 SVGIG (reference sequence). With 2 bases removed from V and 1 base from J, the gap between germline ends came to 14 bases. This CDR3 spans 15 amino acids. The CDR3 coding sequence is TGTGCCTGGAGTTCGGGGATAAGAGGGAACACTGAAGCTTTCTTT. The encoded protein is CAWSSGIRGNTEAFF.

The chain recombines TRBV27 with TRBJ2-7, with 8 bases identical to TRBD1. V lost 3 bases to trimming and J lost 6 bases; unmatched junction nucleotides: 7. Germline CDR1 and CDR2: MNHEY and SMNVEV (reference sequence). The length of the CDR3 is 14 residues. DNA of the CDR3: TGTGCCAGCAGTTTCGGGACAGGTAATACCGAGCAGTACTTC. Translated, it gives CASSFGTGNTEQYF.

The gene calls are TRBV2 and TRBJ2-5, with a weak D call TRBD1 (5 bases). The V end was cut by 3 bases, the J end by 4 bases, with 12 bases between. The CDR3 consists of 14 residues. Germline CDR1 is SNHLY and CDR2 is FYNNEI. In DNA, the CDR3 is TGTGCCAGCAGTGAGGGGCTGCTAGGAGAGACCCAGTACTTC. This gives the protein CASSEGLLGETQYF.

The CDR3 DNA is TGTGCCAGCGCTAGGGGAAAACTGTTTTTT. Protein: CASARGKLFF. The chain recombines TRBV21-1 with TRBJ1-4; the listed D gene, TRBD1, was not tested against the DNA. TRBV21-1 is assigned pseudogene status. CDR3 length equals 10 residues.

The chain uses TRBV6-1 and TRBJ2-7, with 7 bases fitting TRBD2. CDR1 and CDR2 (germline): MNHNS, SASEGT. The CDR3 contains 13 residues. The junction had 3 bases not matched to a gene; V was cut back by 3 bases and J by 4 bases. For the CDR3, the DNA is TGTGCCAGCAGTGACCCCGGGGGGTACGAGCAGTACTTC. Amino acid sequence: CASSDPGGYEQYF.

The gene calls are TRBV19 and TRBJ1-2; 7 bases match TRBD1. CDR3 length: 15 residues. V was pared by 8 bases and J by 0 bases, with 9 bases of the junction left unmatched. The V gene's germline CDR1 is LNHDA and CDR2 SQIVND (reference sequence). Here the CDR3 reads CASWTGLTSNYGYTF. In DNA form, the CDR3 reads TGTGCCAGTTGGACAGGACTAACCTCTAACTATGGCTACACCTTC. Complete variable domain (other parts from reference TRBV19 and TRBJ1-2): DGGITQSPKYLFRKEGQNVTLSCEQNLNHDAMYWYRQDPGQGLRLIYYSQIVNDFQKGDIAEGYSVSREKKESFPLTVTSAQKNPTAFYLCASWTGLTSNYGYTFGSGTRLTVV.

The chain recombines TRBV30 with TRBJ2-3, with 9 bases that match TRBD2. Germline CDR1 GTSNPN, CDR2 SVGIG (reference sequence). This CDR3 spans 14 amino acids. The J segment lost 5 bases and the V segment lost 2 bases, leaving 5 bases of the junction unmatched. As DNA, the CDR3 is TGTGCCTGGAGTTTGCGGGGGGGCCAAGATACGCAGTATTTT. Translation: CAWSLRGGQDTQYF.